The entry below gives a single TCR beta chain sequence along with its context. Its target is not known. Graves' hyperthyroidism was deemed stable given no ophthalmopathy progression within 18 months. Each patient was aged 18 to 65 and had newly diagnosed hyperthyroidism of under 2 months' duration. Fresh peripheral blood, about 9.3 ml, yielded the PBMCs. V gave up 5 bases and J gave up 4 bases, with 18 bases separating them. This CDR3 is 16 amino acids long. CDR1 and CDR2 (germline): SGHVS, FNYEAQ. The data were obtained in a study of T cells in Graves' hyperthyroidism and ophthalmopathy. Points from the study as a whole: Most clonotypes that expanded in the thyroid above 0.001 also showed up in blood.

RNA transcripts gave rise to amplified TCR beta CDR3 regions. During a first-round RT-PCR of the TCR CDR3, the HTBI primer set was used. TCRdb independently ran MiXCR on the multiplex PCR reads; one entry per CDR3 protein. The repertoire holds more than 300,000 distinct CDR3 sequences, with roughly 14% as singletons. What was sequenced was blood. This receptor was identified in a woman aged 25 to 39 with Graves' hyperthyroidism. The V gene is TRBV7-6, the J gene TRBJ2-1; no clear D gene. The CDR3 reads CASSELLESLYNEQFF. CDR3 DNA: TGTGCCAGCAGCGAGTTATTGGAGTCCTTGTACAATGAGCAGTTCTTC.